This T cell receptor (beta chain) was captured by sequencing in a study of beta chain features in type 1 diabetes. General study points: TCRB CDR3s were moderately but significantly shorter in Type 1 diabetes patients in all four CD4+ subsets.

Every bit of the isolated RNA underwent reverse transcription, so sequencing read expressed TCRB transcripts. Profiled with immunoSEQ multiplex PCR; TCRdb holds only in-frame clones, not every one. The sample shows over 600,000 clones, 9.5% to 15% of them seen only once. This CDR3 has 17 residues. Per the germline V gene, CDR1 is LGHNA and CDR2 is YNFKEQ. V lost 0 bases, J lost 7 bases, and 9 bases stayed unmatched. The sample holds a few counts of this clone. Its target is not known. Isolation of CD4+ naive, central memory, regulatory and stem cell-like memory cells was achieved by sorting via CD45RO/CCR7/CD25/CD127/CD95/CD27. Sorted populations all exceeded 95% purity.

The receptor's source is a man aged 30 to 39 with type 1 diabetes. This rearrangement joins TRBV4-2 to TRBJ1-6; TRBD1 matches 7 bases. The material sequenced was naive CD4+ T cells from blood. The CDR3 sequence: CASSQESVTGNNSPLHF. Written as DNA, the CDR3 is TGTGCCAGCAGCCAAGAGAGCGTGACAGGGAACAATTCACCCCTCCACTTT.